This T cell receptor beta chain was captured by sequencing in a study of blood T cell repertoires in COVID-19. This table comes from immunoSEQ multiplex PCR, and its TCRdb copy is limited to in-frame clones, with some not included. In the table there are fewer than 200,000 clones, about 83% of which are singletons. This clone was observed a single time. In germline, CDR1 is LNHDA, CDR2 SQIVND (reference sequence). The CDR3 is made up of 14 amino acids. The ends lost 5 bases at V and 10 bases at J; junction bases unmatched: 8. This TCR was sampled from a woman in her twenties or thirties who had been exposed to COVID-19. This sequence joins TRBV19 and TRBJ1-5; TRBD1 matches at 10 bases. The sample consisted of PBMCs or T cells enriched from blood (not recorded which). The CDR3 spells CASSPGTGVFPQHF. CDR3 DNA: TGTGCCAGTAGTCCCGGGACAGGGGTATTTCCCCAGCATTTT.